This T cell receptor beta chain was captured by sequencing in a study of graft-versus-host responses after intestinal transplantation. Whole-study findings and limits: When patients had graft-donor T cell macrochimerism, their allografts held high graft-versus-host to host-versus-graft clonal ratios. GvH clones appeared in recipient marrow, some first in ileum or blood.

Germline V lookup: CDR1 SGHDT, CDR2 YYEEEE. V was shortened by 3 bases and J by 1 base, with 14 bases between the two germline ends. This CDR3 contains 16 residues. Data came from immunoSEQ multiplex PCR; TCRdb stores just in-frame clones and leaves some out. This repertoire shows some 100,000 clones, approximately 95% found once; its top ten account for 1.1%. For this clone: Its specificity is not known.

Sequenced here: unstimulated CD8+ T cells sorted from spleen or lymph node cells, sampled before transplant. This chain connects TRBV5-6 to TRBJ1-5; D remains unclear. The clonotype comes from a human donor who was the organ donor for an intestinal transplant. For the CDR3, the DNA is TGTGCCAGCAGCTCGAAGGCAGCGGAGAGCAATCAGCCCCAGCATTTT. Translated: CASSSKAAESNQPQHF.